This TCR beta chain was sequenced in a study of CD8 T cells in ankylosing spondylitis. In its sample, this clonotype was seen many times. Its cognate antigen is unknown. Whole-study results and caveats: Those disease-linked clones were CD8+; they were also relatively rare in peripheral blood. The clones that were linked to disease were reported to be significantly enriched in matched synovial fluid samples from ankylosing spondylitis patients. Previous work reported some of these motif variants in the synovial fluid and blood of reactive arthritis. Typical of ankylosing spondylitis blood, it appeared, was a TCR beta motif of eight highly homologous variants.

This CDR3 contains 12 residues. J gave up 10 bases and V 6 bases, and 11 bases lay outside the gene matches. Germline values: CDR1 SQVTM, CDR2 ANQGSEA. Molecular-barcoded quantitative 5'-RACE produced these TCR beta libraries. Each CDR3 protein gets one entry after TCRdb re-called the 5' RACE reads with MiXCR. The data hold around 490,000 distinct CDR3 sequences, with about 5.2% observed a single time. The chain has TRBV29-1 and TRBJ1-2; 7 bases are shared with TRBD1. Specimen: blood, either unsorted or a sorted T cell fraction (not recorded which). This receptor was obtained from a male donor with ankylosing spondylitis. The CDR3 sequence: CSVNSGGQPYTF. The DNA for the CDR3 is TGCAGCGTCAATTCAGGGGGACAGCCCTACACCTTC.